The T cell receptor (beta chain) under discussion was sequenced for a study of blood T cell repertoires in COVID-19. About the research overall: T cells, B-cell-depleted T cells, or PBMCs provided the cDNA or gDNA that served as material.

Participant age was roughly 18 to 90 years, and participants resided in fewer than 25 US areas. This CDR3 contains 11 residues. In germline, CDR1 is SGHNT, CDR2 YYREEE (reference sequence). The germline V and J ends were trimmed by 4 bases and 5 bases, with 6 bases remaining between them. As handled by the study authors: Amplification of reference gene primers provided the estimated nucleated cell counts. Data came from immunoSEQ multiplex PCR; TCRdb stores just in-frame clones and leaves some out. The DNA gave D and trimming, while V, J and clone size come from that table. Here the sample spans under 450,000 clones, around 87% being singletons.

Sequenced sample: PBMCs or T cells enriched from blood (not recorded which). The sequence was obtained from a young man who had recovered from COVID-19. The genes are TRBV5-4 and TRBJ2-5, with D unclear. CDR3 coding DNA: TGTGCCAGCAGCCCACAGGAGACCCAGTACTTC. Amino acids: CASSPQETQYF.